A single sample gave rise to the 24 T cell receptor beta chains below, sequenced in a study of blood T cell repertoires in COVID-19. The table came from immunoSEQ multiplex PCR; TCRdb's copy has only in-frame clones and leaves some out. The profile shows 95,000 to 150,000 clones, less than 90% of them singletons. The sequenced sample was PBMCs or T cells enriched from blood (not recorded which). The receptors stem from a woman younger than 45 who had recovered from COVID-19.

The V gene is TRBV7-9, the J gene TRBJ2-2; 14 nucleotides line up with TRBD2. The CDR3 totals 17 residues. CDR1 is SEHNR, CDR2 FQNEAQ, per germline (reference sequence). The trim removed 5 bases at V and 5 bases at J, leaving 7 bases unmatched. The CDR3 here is CASSPGLAGVGTGELFF. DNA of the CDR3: TGTGCCAGCAGCCCGGGACTAGCGGGAGTAGGAACCGGGGAGCTGTTTTTT. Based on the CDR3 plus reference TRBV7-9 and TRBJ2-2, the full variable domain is DTGVSQNPRHKITKRGQNVTFRCDPISEHNRLYWYRQTLGQGPEFLTYFQNEAQLEKSRLLSDRFSAERPKGSFSTLEIQRTEQGDSAMYLCASSPGLAGVGTGELFFGEGSRLTVL.

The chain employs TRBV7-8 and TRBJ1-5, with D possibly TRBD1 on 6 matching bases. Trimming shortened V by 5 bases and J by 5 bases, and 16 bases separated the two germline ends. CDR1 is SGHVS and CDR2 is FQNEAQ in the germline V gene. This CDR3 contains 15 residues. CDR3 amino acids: CASSSRTAPDQPQHF. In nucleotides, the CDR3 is TGTGCCAGCAGCAGCCGGACAGCCCCCGATCAGCCCCAGCATTTT.

DNA of the CDR3: TGTGCCAGCAGTTTAACGTCTAGCGGAGTGTCCTACGAGCAGTACTTC. It is translated as CASSLTSSGVSYEQYF. The rearrangement links TRBV28 to TRBJ2-7; TRBD2 agrees at 7 bases. CDR3 length: 16 amino acids. J was trimmed by 1 base and V by 2 bases; bases with no gene match: 8. Germline loops: CDR1 MDHEN, CDR2 SYDVKM.

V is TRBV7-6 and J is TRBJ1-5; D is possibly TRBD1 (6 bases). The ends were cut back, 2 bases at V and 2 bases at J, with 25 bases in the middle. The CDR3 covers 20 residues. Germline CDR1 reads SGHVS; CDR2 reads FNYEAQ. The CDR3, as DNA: TGTGCCAGCAGCTTATTGATCGGGACAATTATCCCTATTTGCAATCAGCCCCAGCATTTT. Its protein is CASSLLIGTIIPICNQPQHF.

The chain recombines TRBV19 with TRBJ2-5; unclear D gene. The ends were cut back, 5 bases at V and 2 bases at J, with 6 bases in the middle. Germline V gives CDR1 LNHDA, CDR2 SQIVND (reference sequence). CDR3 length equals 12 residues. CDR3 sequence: CASSFLQETQYF. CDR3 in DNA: TGTGCCAGTAGTTTTCTACAAGAGACCCAGTACTTC.

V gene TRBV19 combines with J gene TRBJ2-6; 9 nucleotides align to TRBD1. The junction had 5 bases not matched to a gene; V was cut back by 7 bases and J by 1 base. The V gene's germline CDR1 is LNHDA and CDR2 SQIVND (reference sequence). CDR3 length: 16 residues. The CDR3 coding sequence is TGTGCCAGTACCATACAGGGGGCGTCTGGGGCCAACGTCCTGACTTTC. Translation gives CASTIQGASGANVLTF.

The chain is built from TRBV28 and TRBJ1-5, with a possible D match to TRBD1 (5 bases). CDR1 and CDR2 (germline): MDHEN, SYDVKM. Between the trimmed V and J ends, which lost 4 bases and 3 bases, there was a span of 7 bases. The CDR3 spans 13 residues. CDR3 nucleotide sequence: TGTGCCAGCAGTTCCAGGGACAATCAGCCCCAGCATTTT. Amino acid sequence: CASSSRDNQPQHF.

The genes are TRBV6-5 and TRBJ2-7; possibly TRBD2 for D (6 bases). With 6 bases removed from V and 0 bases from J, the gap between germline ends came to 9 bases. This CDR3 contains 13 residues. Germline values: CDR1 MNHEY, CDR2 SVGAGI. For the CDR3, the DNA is TGTGCCAGCAGGCCCGGGAGCTCCTACGAGCAGTACTTC. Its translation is CASRPGSSYEQYF.

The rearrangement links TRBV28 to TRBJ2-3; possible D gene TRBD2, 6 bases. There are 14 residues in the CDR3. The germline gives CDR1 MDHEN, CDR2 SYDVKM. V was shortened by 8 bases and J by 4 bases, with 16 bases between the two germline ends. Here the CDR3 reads CASQPAGTADTQYF. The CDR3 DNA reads TGTGCCAGCCAACCGGCGGGAACCGCAGATACGCAGTATTTT.

CDR3 residues: CASSVEAGGLGIQYF. In DNA, the CDR3 is TGTGCCAGCAGCGTAGAGGCAGGGGGGTTAGGCATTCAGTACTTC. The rearrangement links TRBV9 to TRBJ2-4; the D gene is possibly TRBD1 (7 bases). Trimming took off 0 bases at V and 9 bases at J, with 16 bases between the two ends. The CDR3 runs to 15 residues. The germline gives CDR1 SGDLS, CDR2 YYNGEE.

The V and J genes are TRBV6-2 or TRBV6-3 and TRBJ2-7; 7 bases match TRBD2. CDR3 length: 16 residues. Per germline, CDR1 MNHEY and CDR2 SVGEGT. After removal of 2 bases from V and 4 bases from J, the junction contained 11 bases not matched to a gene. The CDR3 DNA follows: TGTGCCAGCAGTTACGTGTCCGGGGACTATTATTACGAGCAGTACTTC. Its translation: CASSYVSGDYYYEQYF.

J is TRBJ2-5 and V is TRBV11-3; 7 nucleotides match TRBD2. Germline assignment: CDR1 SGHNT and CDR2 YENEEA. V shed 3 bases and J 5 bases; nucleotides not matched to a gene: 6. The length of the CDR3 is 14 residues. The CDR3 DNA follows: TGTGCCAGCAGCTTGGGGGGGAATAAGGAGACCCAGTACTTC. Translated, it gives CASSLGGNKETQYF.

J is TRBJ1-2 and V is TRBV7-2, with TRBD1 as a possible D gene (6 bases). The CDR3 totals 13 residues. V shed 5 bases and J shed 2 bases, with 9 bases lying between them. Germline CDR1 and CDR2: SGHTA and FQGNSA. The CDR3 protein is CASSEDSNYGYTF. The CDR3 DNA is TGTGCCAGCAGCGAGGACAGCAACTATGGCTACACCTTC.

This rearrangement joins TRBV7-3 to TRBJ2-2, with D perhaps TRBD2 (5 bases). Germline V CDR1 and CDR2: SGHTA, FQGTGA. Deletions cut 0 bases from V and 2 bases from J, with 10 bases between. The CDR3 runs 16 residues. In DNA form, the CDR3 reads TGTGCCAGCAGCTTAACCCCGGACTCTAACACCGGGGAGCTGTTTTTT. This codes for CASSLTPDSNTGELFF.

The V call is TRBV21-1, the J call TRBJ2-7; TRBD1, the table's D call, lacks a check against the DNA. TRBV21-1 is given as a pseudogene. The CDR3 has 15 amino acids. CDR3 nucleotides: TGTGCCAGCAGCTACCCGGGACAGGGTGGCTACGAGCAGTACTTC. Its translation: CASSYPGQGGYEQYF.

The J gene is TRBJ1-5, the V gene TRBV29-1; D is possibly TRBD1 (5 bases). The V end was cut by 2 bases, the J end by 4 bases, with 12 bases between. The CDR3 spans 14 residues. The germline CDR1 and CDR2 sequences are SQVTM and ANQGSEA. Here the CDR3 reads CSVEQGPNNQPQHF. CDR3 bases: TGCAGCGTTGAACAGGGCCCTAATAATCAGCCCCAGCATTTT. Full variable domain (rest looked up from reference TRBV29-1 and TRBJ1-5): SAVISQKPSRDICQRGTSLTIQCQVDSQVTMMFWYRQQPGQSLTLIATANQGSEATYESGFVIDKFPISRPNLTFSTLTVSNMSPEDSSIYLCSVEQGPNNQPQHFGDGTRLSIL.

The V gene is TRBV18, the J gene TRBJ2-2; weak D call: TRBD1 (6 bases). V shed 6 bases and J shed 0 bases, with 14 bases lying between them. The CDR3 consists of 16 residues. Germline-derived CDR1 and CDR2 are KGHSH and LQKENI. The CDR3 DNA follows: TGTGCCAGCTCTGGTCCGGGACAAGCGAACACCGGGGAGCTGTTTTTT. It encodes CASSGPGQANTGELFF. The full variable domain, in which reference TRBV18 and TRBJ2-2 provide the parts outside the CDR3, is NAGVMQNPRHLVRRRGQEARLRCSPMKGHSHVYWYRQLPEEGLKFMVYLQKENIIDESGMPKERFSAEFPKEGPSILRIQQVVRGDSAAYFCASSGPGQANTGELFFGEGSRLTVL.

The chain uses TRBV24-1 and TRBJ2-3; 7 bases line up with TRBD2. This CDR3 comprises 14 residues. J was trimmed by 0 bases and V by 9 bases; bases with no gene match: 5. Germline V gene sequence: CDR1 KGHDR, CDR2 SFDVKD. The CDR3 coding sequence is TGTGCCACCCGGAGTAGCGGGAGCACAGATACGCAGTATTTT. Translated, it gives CATRSSGSTDTQYF.

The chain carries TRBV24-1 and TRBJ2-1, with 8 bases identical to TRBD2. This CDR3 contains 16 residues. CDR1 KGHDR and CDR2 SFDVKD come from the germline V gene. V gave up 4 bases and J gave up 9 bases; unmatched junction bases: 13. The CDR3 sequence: CATSDRRIRGGGEQFF. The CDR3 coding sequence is TGTGCCACCAGTGACCGACGGATCCGGGGGGGCGGTGAGCAGTTCTTC.

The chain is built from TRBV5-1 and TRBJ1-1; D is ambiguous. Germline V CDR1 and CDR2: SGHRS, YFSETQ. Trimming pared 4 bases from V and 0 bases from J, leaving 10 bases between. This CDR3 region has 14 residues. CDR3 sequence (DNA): TGCGCCAGCAGCCTTGACACCTTGAACACTGAAGCTTTCTTT. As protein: CASSLDTLNTEAFF.

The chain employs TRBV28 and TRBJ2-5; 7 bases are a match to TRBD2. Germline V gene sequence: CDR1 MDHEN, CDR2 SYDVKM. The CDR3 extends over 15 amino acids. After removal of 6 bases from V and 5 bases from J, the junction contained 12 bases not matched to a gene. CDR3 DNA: TGTGCCAGCAGCAGCCCGGGACTATGGGTGGAGACCCAGTACTTC. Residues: CASSSPGLWVETQYF.

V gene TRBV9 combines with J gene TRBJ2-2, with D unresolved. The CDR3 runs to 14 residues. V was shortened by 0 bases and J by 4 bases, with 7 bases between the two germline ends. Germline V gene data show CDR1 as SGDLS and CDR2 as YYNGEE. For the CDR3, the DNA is TGTGCCAGCAGCGTAGGAACAGTCACCGGGGAGCTGTTTTTT. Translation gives CASSVGTVTGELFF.

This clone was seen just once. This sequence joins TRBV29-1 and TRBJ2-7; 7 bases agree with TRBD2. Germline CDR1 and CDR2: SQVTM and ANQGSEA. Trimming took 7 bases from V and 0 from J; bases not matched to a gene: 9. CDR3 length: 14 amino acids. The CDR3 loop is CSAREVADSYEQYF. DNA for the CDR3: TGCAGCGCCCGGGAGGTAGCGGACTCCTACGAGCAGTACTTC.

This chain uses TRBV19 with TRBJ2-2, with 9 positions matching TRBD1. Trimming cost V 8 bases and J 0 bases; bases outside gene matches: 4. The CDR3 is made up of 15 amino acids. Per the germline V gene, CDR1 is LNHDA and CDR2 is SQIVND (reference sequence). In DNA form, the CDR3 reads TGTGCCAGTTGGACAGGGGCCGCGAACACCGGGGAGCTGTTTTTT. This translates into CASWTGAANTGELFF.